What follows are 19 T cell receptor beta chains derived from one specimen sequenced in a study of regulatory T cells in long-lasting Graves disease. TCR beta libraries were built with iRepertoire HTBI primers and Arm-PCR of CDR3 regions. TCRdb passed the multiplex PCR reads through MiXCR, listing each CDR3 protein once. The sample yields around 230,000 distinct CDR3 sequences, 18% seen once. Regarding time point: newly diagnosed GD, antithyroid drugs for less than 3 months. Scientists built the TCR library using RNA that was extracted from PBMCs. This material consisted of peripheral blood mononuclear cells (PBMCs), taken at new diagnosis, from a patient treated with antithyroid drugs. The source of these receptors is a female donor with Graves disease.

There are many counts of this clonotype. This sequence joins TRBV19 and TRBJ2-7, with D tentatively TRBD1 (6 bases). V shed 5 bases and J shed 3 bases, with 14 bases lying between them. This CDR3 spans 14 amino acids. CDR1 and CDR2 (germline): LNHDA, SQIVND (reference sequence). CDR3 in amino acids: CASSHQGLNYEQYF. The CDR3 DNA reads as TGTGCCAGTAGTCATCAGGGGCTGAACTACGAGCAGTACTTC.

This clonotype was recorded many times. The chain couples TRBV24-1 to TRBJ1-5; D is undetermined. Germline values: CDR1 KGHDR, CDR2 SFDVKD. Trimming cost V 9 bases and J 0 bases, with 14 bases left between them. This CDR3 is 15 amino acids long. CDR3 DNA sequence: TGTGCCACCTCCCCCGGACGGAATAGCAATCAGCCCCAGCATTTT. Amino acid sequence: CATSPGRNSNQPQHF.

This clonotype occurred many times. The chain employs TRBV6-1 and TRBJ1-5, with 7 bases fitting TRBD1. Trimming cost V 4 bases and J 7 bases; bases outside gene matches: 13. The length of the CDR3 is 16 residues. Looked up from germline, CDR1 is MNHNS and CDR2 is SASEGT. The CDR3 sequence is CASSVFWRQGGQPQHF. CDR3 sequence (DNA): TGTGCCAGCAGTGTATTTTGGCGACAGGGCGGGCAGCCCCAGCATTTT.

This clonotype was recorded many times. The chain has TRBV20-1 and TRBJ2-7, with a possible D match to TRBD2 (6 bases). Germline-derived CDR1 and CDR2 are DFQATT and SNEGSKA (reference sequence). The CDR3 sequence is 12 residues long. V was cut by 2 bases and J by 5 bases, with 10 bases left in between. The chain's CDR3 is CSARRDLHEQYF. The CDR3 region has the DNA TGCAGTGCTAGAAGGGACTTACACGAGCAGTACTTC.

The sample holds many counts of this clonotype. The J gene is TRBJ2-1, the V gene TRBV28, with D uncertain. Trimming left V 2 bases short and J 6 bases short, with 8 bases between. The germline V gene encodes CDR1 MDHEN and CDR2 SYDVKM. This CDR3 comprises 13 residues. The CDR3 here is CASSLPLSNEQFF. CDR3 DNA sequence: TGTGCCAGCAGTTTACCCTTGTCCAATGAGCAGTTCTTC.

This clonotype was counted many times. The chain carries TRBV24-1 and TRBJ2-5, with TRBD2 as a possible D gene (7 bases). Germline V gene data show CDR1 as KGHDR and CDR2 as SFDVKD. V lost 1 base and J lost 4, with 12 bases in between. The CDR3 runs to 15 residues. This CDR3 is CATSDFSRGGETQYF. In nucleotides, the CDR3 is TGTGCCACCAGTGATTTCTCAAGGGGGGGAGAGACCCAGTACTTC.

This clonotype was observed at least ten times. This chain joins TRBV28 and TRBJ1-4; D possibly corresponds to TRBD1 (6 bases). Trimming removed 5 bases from V and 7 bases from J, with 14 bases in between. Germline V gene sequence: CDR1 MDHEN, CDR2 SYDVKM. The CDR3 covers 14 residues. As DNA, the CDR3 is TGTGCCAGCAGTCTACCCCGGACAGTTGAAAAACTGTTTTTT. It translates to CASSLPRTVEKLFF.

The J gene is TRBJ2-2, the V gene TRBV11-2; D not resolved. This CDR3 has 15 amino acids. Looked up from germline, CDR1 is SGHAT and CDR2 is FQNNGV. V lost 6 bases and J 3 bases, leaving 14 bases between the germline ends. DNA for the CDR3: TGTGCCAGCAGATTCCCTTCGTCGGACACCGGGGAGCTGTTTTTT. It is translated as CASRFPSSDTGELFF.

This clonotype was counted ten times or more. V is TRBV7-9 and J is TRBJ1-5; D ambiguous. The CDR3 is 13 amino acids. The V gene lost 5 bases and the J gene lost 6 bases, with 11 bases spanning the gap. Germline V gene sequence: CDR1 SEHNR, CDR2 FQNEAQ (reference sequence). CDR3 protein: CASSPTLGQPQHF. CDR3 bases: TGTGCCAGCAGCCCCACTCTGGGTCAGCCCCAGCATTTT.

V usage is TRBV4-1 and J usage is TRBJ2-2; D is unclear. The CDR3 consists of 12 residues. Germline V gene data show CDR1 as MGHRA and CDR2 as YSYEKL. V lost 6 bases to trimming and J lost 6 bases, with 8 bases between them. The CDR3 loop is CASSYRAGELFF. The CDR3 region has the DNA TGCGCCAGCAGTTATCGGGCCGGGGAGCTGTTTTTT.

This clonotype was found many times. This chain joins TRBV7-3 and TRBJ1-1; unclear D gene. In germline, CDR1 is SGHTA, CDR2 FQGTGA. This CDR3 contains 13 residues. V was trimmed by 5 bases and J by 1 base, leaving 8 bases between them. The chain's CDR3 is CASSIPGNTEAFF. For the CDR3, the DNA is TGTGCCAGCAGCATCCCAGGGAACACTGAAGCTTTCTTT.

This clonotype was observed many times. This sequence joins TRBV19 and TRBJ2-7; the match to TRBD1 covers 10 bases. Unmatched junction bases numbered 12, after V lost 10 bases and J lost 6 bases. Germline V gene sequence: CDR1 LNHDA, CDR2 SQIVND (reference sequence). This CDR3 region has 14 residues. CDR3 in amino acids: CATRWGTGAFEQYF. In DNA, the CDR3 is TGTGCCACCCGGTGGGGGACAGGGGCATTCGAGCAGTACTTC. Full variable domain (rest looked up from reference TRBV19 and TRBJ2-7): DGGITQSPKYLFRKEGQNVTLSCEQNLNHDAMYWYRQDPGQGLRLIYYSQIVNDFQKGDIAEGYSVSREKKESFPLTVTSAQKNPTAFYLCATRWGTGAFEQYFGPGTRLTVT.

This clonotype was recorded at least ten times. This sequence joins TRBV7-2 and TRBJ2-3; 10 bases map to TRBD2. This CDR3 spans 16 amino acids. Losses at the gene ends were 5 bases for V and 2 bases for J; bases not matched to a gene: 7. Germline V gene data show CDR1 as SGHTA and CDR2 as FQGNSA. CDR3 protein: CASSVYTSGITDTQYF. The DNA for the CDR3 is TGTGCCAGCAGCGTATACACTAGCGGGATCACAGATACGCAGTATTTT. Together with reference TRBV7-2 and TRBJ2-3, the CDR3 gives the full variable domain: GAGVSQSPSNKVTEKGKDVELRCDPISGHTALYWYRQSLGQGLEFLIYFQGNSAPDKSGLPSDRFSAERTGGSVSTLTIQRTQQEDSAVYLCASSVYTSGITDTQYFGPGTRLTVL.

This clonotype was seen at least ten times. The J gene is TRBJ1-1, the V gene TRBV10-3; possibly TRBD1 for D (6 bases). Trimming left V 11 bases short and J 2 bases short, with 21 bases between. Germline CDR1 and CDR2: ENHRY and SYGVKD. The CDR3 is 15 amino acids. The CDR3 bases are TGTGCCGCAACGGGAAAGTCAGGGGATAACACTGAAGCTTTCTTT. Amino acid sequence: CAATGKSGDNTEAFF.

This clonotype was observed many times. This chain uses TRBV12-3 or TRBV12-4 with TRBJ1-2; TRBD1 agrees at 8 bases. The trim removed 7 bases at V and 3 bases at J, leaving 4 bases unmatched. CDR3 length: 13 amino acids. The CDR3 region is CASTEQGDYGYTF. The CDR3 nucleotides are TGTGCCAGCACCGAACAGGGGGACTATGGCTACACCTTC.

The sample holds many counts of this clonotype. The chain carries TRBV7-2 and TRBJ1-6; 7 bases agree with TRBD1. V lost 5 bases and J lost 9; bases outside the gene matches: 4. Germline V gives CDR1 SGHTA, CDR2 FQGNSA. The CDR3 runs 13 residues. In DNA form, the CDR3 reads TGTGCCAGCAGCGTGGGACAGACTTCACCCCTCCACTTT. This codes for CASSVGQTSPLHF.

The V and J genes are TRBV20-1 and TRBJ1-6, with D possibly TRBD1 on 5 matching bases. Trimming took 7 bases from V and 8 from J, leaving 15 bases between them. Germline loops: CDR1 DFQATT, CDR2 SNEGSKA (reference sequence). The CDR3 has 13 residues. This CDR3 is CSVEGQVDSPLHF. In nucleotides, the CDR3 is TGCAGTGTCGAGGGGCAGGTAGATTCACCCCTCCACTTT.

In its sample, this clonotype was seen a few times. This chain links TRBV20-1 with TRBJ2-2; 12 bases line up with TRBD2. Germline lookup yields CDR1 DFQATT and CDR2 SNEGSKA (reference sequence). V dropped 5 bases and J dropped 6; count of bases not matched to a gene: 7. The CDR3 consists of 15 residues. In DNA form, the CDR3 reads TGCAGTGCTTCTAGGACTAGCGGGATCTCCGGGGAGCTGTTTTTT. It translates to CSASRTSGISGELFF.

The rearrangement joins TRBV10-3 to TRBJ1-1; D unclear. CDR3 length: 13 residues. Trimming took off 0 bases at V and 5 bases at J, with 7 bases between the two ends. Germline loops: CDR1 ENHRY, CDR2 SYGVKD. The CDR3 bases are TGTGCCATCAGTGAGTCGACGGGGACTGAAGCTTTCTTT. Amino acids: CAISESTGTEAFF.